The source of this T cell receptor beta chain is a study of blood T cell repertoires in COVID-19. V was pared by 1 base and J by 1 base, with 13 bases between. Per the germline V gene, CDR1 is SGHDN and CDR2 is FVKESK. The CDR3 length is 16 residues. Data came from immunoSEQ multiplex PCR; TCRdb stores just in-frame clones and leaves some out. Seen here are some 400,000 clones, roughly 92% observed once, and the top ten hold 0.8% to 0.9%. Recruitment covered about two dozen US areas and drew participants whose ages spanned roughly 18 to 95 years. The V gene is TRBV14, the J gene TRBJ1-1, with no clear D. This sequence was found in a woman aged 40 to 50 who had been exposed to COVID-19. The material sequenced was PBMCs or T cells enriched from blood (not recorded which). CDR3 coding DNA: TGTGCCAGCAGCCAAGCCAGCGGTCTCACGAACACTGAAGCTTTCTTT. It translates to CASSQASGLTNTEAFF.